The clone carrying this T cell receptor beta chain turned up a few times. No antigen is known for it. Unmatched junction bases numbered 10, after V lost 9 bases and J lost 3 bases. Germline-derived CDR1 and CDR2 are WSHSY and SAAADI. The CDR3 length is 15 residues. The sample is drawn from a study of cytomegalovirus exposure and HLA in healthy donors. Whole-study findings and limits: In presence/absence analyses, roughly uniform sequencing depth across donors was assumed. In a later analysis, a missense DCLRE1C variant was linked to TCR beta V- and J-gene trimming. Overall, some 160 TCR beta chains were annotated as cytomegalovirus-associated.

The PCR contained 60 Vbeta and 13 Jbeta primers. The repertoire was sequenced with immunoSEQ multiplex PCR; TCRdb's copy has only in-frame clones and lacks some. The sample includes 140,000 to 150,000 clones, about 75% of them seen just once. The clonotype originates from a man aged 60 to 69 in good health and CMV-seronegative. Material: PBMCs. The chain combines TRBV10-2 with TRBJ1-1; TRBD1 agrees at 10 bases. CDR3 DNA: TGCGCCAGTAGACGACAGGGGGCTTGGGACACTGAAGCTTTCTTT. This translates into CASRRQGAWDTEAFF.